Listed below are T cell receptor beta chains from one sample, sequenced in a study of blood T cells in healthy people across ages. TCRdb reprocessed the 5' RACE reads via MiXCR and lists one record per CDR3 protein. This table holds around 1,600,000 distinct CDR3 sequences, roughly 43% found once. Sequencing used blood. The source of these receptors is a young woman in good health. Each CDR3 is given with its conserved first and last residue. Fields, in order: CDR3 DNA, CDR3 protein, D gene, J gene, V gene, clone size. The D gene is left open where the match is weak. Where a row states a size, it is once, few, many or the class of an expanded clone; other rows omit it.

TGTGCCAGCAGCCCGACCGGGGGCAGGGTTCATGAGCAGTTCTTC CASSPTGGRVHEQFF - TRBJ2-1 TRBV4-2 -
TGCAGCGTGGTCCCCCCCCCCTGGGAGACCCAGTACTTC CSVVPPPWETQYF - TRBJ2-5 TRBV29-1 few
TGTGCCAGCAGTTTATTCCCAGTTAACTATGGCTACACCTTC CASSLFPVNYGYTF - TRBJ1-2 TRBV12-3/TRBV12-4 -
TGTGCCAGCAGCATCGGGGGGGCGAGGGAGACCCAGTACTTC CASSIGGARETQYF TRBD2 TRBJ2-5 TRBV7-9 -
TGTGCCAGCAGCTCGGGATTTGGGCAGTCGGAGCAGTTCTTC CASSSGFGQSEQFF - TRBJ2-1 TRBV13 -
TGTGCCAGCAGCCAAGTTGGGCTAGCGGGGATAAATGAGCAGTTCTTC CASSQVGLAGINEQFF TRBD2 TRBJ2-1 TRBV4-2 many
TGTGCCAGCAGCTTAAGCCGCCGGGGGGTATACAATGAGCAGTACTTC CASSLSRRGVYNEQYF TRBD2 TRBJ2-5 TRBV7-8 -
TGTGCCAGCAGCTTCGTGAAGGGGGGGAGTTATGGCTACACCTTC CASSFVKGGSYGYTF - TRBJ1-2 TRBV7-2 few
TGTGCCAGCAGTTTTTGGACAGGGGTCTTGTCGGATGGCTACACCTTC CASSFWTGVLSDGYTF TRBD1 TRBJ1-2 TRBV28 few
TGTGCCACCAGCAGAGGCAGGGGATACGAGCAGTACTTC CATSRGRGYEQYF - TRBJ2-7 TRBV15 few